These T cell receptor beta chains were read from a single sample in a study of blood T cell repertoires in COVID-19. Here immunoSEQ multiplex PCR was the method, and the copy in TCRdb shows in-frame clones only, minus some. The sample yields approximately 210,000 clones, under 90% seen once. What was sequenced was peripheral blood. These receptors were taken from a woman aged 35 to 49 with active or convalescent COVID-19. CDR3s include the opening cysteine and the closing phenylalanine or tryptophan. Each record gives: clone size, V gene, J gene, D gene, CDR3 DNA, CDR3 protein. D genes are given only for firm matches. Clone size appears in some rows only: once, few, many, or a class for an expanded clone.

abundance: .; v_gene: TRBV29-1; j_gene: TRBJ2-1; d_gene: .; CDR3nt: TGCAGCGTTGGCAGGGGTGGTAATGAGCAGTTCTTC; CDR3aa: CSVGRGGNEQFF
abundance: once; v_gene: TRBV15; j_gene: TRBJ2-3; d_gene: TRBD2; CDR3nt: TGTGCCACCAGCTTAGAGGTGGGACTAGCGGGTAAAATCACAGATACGCAGTATTTT; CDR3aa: CATSLEVGLAGKITDTQYF
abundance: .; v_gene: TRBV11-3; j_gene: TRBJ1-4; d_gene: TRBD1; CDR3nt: TGTGCCAGCAGCGCGAACAGGGGTTCCAATGAAAAACTGTTTTTT; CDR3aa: CASSANRGSNEKLFF
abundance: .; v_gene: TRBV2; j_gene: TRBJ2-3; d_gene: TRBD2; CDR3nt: TGTGCCAGCAGTAAACTAGCGGGGGTGTCAGATACGCAGTATTTT; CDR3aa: CASSKLAGVSDTQYF
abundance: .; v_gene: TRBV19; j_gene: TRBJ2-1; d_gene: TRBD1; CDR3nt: TGTGCCAGTAGTCCTGGGGACAGGGGCTTTATACCCAATTCATACAATGAGCAGTTCTTC; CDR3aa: CASSPGDRGFIPNSYNEQFF
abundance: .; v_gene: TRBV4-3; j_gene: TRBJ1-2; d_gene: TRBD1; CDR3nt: TGCGCCAGCAGCCGCGGACAGGGGTTAGGTAACTATGGCTACACCTTC; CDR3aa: CASSRGQGLGNYGYTF
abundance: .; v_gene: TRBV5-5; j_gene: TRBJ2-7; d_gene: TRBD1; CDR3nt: TGTGCCAGCAGCTTCCCGGACAGGGACTACGAGCAGTACTTC; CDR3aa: CASSFPDRDYEQYF
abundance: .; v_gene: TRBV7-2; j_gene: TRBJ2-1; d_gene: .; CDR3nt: TGTGCCAGCAGCGCAGGGTTGAATGAGCAGTTCTTC; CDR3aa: CASSAGLNEQFF
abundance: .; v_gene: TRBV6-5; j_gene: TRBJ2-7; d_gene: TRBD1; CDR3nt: TGTGCCAGCACCAAAACAGGGGGCAGCTACGAGCAGTACTTC; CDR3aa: CASTKTGGSYEQYF
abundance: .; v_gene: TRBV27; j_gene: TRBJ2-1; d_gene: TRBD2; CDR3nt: TGTGCCAGCAGTCCACTTGGGATAGCGGGCAACAATGAGCAGTTCTTC; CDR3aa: CASSPLGIAGNNEQFF
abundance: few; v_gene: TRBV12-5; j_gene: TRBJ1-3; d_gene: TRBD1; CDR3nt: TGTGCTAGTGGCTGGACAGGGGTAGCGAACACCATATATTTT; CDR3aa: CASGWTGVANTIYF
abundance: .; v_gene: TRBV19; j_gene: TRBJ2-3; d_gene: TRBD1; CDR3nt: TGTGCCAGTAGTATTTCGGGACAGCAAGATACGCAGTATTTT; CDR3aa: CASSISGQQDTQYF
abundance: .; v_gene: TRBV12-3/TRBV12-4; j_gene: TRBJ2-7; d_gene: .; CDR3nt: TGTGCCAGCAGCCTTGGAGGGACCTACGAGCAGTACTTC; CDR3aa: CASSLGGTYEQYF
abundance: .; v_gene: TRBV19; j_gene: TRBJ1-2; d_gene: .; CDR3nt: TGTGCCAGTAGTATAACGGGCTATGGCTACACCTTC; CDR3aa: CASSITGYGYTF
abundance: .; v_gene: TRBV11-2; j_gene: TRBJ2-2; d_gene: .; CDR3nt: TGTGCCAGCAGCCCAGGCCTCACCGGGGAGCTGTTTTTT; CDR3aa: CASSPGLTGELFF
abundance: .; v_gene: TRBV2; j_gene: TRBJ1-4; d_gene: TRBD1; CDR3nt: TGTGCCAGCACCAAAGACAGGGGTAATGAAAAACTGTTTTTT; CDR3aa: CASTKDRGNEKLFF
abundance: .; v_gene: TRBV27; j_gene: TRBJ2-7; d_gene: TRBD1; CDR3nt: TGTGCCAGCAGTTTTTTTAACAGGGGTTACGAGCAGTACTTC; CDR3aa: CASSFFNRGYEQYF
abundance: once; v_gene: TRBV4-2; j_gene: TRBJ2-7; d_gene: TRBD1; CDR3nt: TGTGCCAGCAGCCAAGATGGGGGACAGACCTACGAGCAGTACTTC; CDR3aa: CASSQDGGQTYEQYF
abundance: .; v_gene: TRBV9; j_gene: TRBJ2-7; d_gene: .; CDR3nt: TGTGCCAGCAGCGTAGATAGGGGCTCAATGGAGGAGCAGTACTTC; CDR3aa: CASSVDRGSMEEQYF
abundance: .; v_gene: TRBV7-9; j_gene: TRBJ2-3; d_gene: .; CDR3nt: TGTGCCAGCAGCTTAATTTCTACCTCCACAGATACGCAGTATTTT; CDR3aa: CASSLISTSTDTQYF
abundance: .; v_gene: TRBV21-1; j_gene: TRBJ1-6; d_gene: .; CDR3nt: TGTGCCAGCAGCGAGAGACAGGGAGGTCCACCCCTCCACTTT; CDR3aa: CASSERQGGPPLHF
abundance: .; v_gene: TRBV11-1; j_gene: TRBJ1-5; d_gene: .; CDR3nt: TGTGCCAGCAGCTTAGAGGCCGGGAATCAGCCCCAGCATTTT; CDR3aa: CASSLEAGNQPQHF
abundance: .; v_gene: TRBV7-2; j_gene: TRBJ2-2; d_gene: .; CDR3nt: TGTGCCAGCAGCTCGGACAGAGACAACACCGGGGAGCTGTTTTTT; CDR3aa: CASSSDRDNTGELFF
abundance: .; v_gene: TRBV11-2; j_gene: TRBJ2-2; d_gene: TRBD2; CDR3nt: TGTGCCAGCAGGTCGCTAGCGGGGGGGACCAGGGAGCTGTTTTTT; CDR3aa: CASRSLAGGTRELFF
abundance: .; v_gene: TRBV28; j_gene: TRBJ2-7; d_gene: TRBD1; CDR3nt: TGTGCCAGCAGATACACCAGGGGGTTCTCCCACTACGAGCAGTACTTC; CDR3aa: CASRYTRGFSHYEQYF
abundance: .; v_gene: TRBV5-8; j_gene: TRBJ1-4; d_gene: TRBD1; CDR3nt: TGTGCCAGCAGGTGGACAGGGGCAACTAATGAAAAACTGTTTTTT; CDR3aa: CASRWTGATNEKLFF
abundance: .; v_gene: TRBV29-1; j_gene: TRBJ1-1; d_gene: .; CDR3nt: TGCAGCGTTGAAGATCTCGGCACTGAAGCTTTCTTT; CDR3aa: CSVEDLGTEAFF
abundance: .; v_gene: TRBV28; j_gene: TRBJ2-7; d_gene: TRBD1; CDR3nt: TGTGCCAGCAGTTCCCAGCTACAGGGGTCCCACGAGCAGTACTTC; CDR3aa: CASSSQLQGSHEQYF
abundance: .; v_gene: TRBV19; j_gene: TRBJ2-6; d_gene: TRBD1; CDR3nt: TGTGCCAGTAGTCGGACAGGGGCTTCTTCTGGGGCCAACGTCCTGACTTTC; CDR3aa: CASSRTGASSGANVLTF
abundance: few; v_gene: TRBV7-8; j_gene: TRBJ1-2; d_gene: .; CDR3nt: TGTGCCAGCAGCTTAGCGGTCAGTAACTATGGCTACACCTTC; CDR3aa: CASSLAVSNYGYTF
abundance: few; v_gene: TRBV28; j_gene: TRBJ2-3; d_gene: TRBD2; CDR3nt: TGTGCCAGCAGCCCCCGGACTAGCGGCACAGATACGCAGTATTTT; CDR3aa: CASSPRTSGTDTQYF
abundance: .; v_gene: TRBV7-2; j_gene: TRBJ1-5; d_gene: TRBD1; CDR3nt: TGTGCCAGCAGCTCCTTCGGGGACAGCGGCCAGCCCCAGCATTTT; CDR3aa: CASSSFGDSGQPQHF
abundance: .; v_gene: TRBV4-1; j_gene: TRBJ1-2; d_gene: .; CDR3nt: TGCGCCAGCAGTAGGGACCAGGGGAGCCTTGCTGGCTACACCTTC; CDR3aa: CASSRDQGSLAGYTF